These 5 T cell receptor beta chains originate from one sample sequenced in a study of T-cell reconstitution after alpha-beta-depleted transplantation in children. Unique molecular identifiers were built into the TCRbeta library. TCRdb reprocessed the PCR reads with MiXCR, giving one entry per CDR3 protein. The data contain about 640,000 distinct CDR3 sequences, approximately 17% of them singletons. The starting material was PBMCs from the stem cell graft donor, obtained from the stem cell graft. The receptor set was obtained from a human donor who donated a stem cell graft to a child with acute myeloid leukemia.

This clonotype appeared a few times. The gene calls are TRBV15 and TRBJ2-1; 13 positions match TRBD2. Per germline, CDR1 LNHNV and CDR2 YYDKDF (reference sequence). V lost 5 bases to trimming and J lost 5 bases; unmatched junction nucleotides: 6. The CDR3 is 16 amino acids. The CDR3 DNA reads TGTGCCACCAGCCCAAGACTAGCGGGGGGTAACAATGAGCAGTTCTTC. Its translation: CATSPRLAGGNNEQFF.

Written as DNA, the CDR3 is TGTGCCAGCAGTGAAAGGAGGGGGGAGCTGTTTTTT. It encodes CASSERRGELFF. This chain links TRBV25-1 with TRBJ2-2; possibly TRBD2 for D (5 bases). The CDR3 totals 12 residues. Deletions cut 2 bases from V and 8 bases from J, with 6 bases between. Germline CDR1 MGHDK, CDR2 SYGVNS.

The chain combines TRBV20-1 with TRBJ1-1; D may be TRBD1 (5 bases). V shed 6 bases and J shed 4 bases, with 15 bases lying between them. The CDR3 spans 13 residues. Germline V gives CDR1 DFQATT, CDR2 SNEGSKA (reference sequence). DNA of the CDR3: TGCAGTGCCCGAAATAGGGGAGGCACTGAAGCTTTCTTT. Translated: CSARNRGGTEAFF.

This clonotype was picked up many times. The V call is TRBV20-1, the J call TRBJ1-6; TRBD1 matches 7 bases. Trimming cost V 0 bases and J 10 bases; bases outside gene matches: 6. From germline, CDR1 is DFQATT and CDR2 SNEGSKA (reference sequence). The CDR3 sequence is 14 residues long. The CDR3 protein is CSARETGSRSPLHF. DNA of the CDR3: TGCAGTGCTAGAGAGACAGGGTCAAGGTCACCCCTCCACTTT.

This clonotype was counted ten times or more. V usage is TRBV20-1 and J usage is TRBJ2-2; the D gene is possibly TRBD2 (6 bases). Per the germline V gene, CDR1 is DFQATT and CDR2 is SNEGSKA (reference sequence). The CDR3 sequence is 13 residues long. The V gene lost 5 bases and the J gene lost 3 bases, with 10 bases spanning the gap. In DNA form, the CDR3 reads TGCAGTGCTGGGGGACTCCACACCGGGGAGCTGTTTTTT. Protein product: CSAGGLHTGELFF.